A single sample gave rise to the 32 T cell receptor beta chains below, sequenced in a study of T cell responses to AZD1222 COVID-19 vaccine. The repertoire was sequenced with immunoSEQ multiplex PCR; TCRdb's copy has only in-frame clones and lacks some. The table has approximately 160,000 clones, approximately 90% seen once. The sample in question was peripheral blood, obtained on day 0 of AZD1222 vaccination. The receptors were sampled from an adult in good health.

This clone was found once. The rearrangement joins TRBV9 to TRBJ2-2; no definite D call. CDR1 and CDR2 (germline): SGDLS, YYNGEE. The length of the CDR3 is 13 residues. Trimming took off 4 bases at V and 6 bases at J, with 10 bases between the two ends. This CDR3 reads CASSPTPAGELFF. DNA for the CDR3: TGTGCCAGCAGCCCGACCCCCGCCGGGGAGCTGTTTTTT.

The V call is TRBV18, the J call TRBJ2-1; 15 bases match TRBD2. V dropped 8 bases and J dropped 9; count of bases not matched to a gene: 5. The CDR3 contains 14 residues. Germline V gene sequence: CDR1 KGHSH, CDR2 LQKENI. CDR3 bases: TGTGCCAGCAGGACTAGCGGGGGGGCTGGTGAGCAGTTCTTC. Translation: CASRTSGGAGEQFF.

The CDR3 region is CASSSLQEGHGYTF. The CDR3, as DNA: TGCGCCAGCAGCAGCCTACAGGAGGGTCATGGCTACACCTTC. The chain is built from TRBV5-1 and TRBJ1-2, with D maybe TRBD1 (5 bases). Deletions cut 4 bases from V and 6 bases from J, with 16 bases between. This CDR3 region has 14 residues. Germline V gene sequence: CDR1 SGHRS, CDR2 YFSETQ.

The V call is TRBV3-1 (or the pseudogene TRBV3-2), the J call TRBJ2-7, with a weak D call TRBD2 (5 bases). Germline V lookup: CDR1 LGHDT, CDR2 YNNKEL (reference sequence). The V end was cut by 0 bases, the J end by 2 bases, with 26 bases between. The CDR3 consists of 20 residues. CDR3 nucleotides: TGTGCCAGCAGCCAAGATCGGGGTTTCCGAACCGCCGGCCCAACCTACGAGCAGTACTTC. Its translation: CASSQDRGFRTAGPTYEQYF.

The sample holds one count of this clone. CDR3 loop: CASSFQPGGVNYGYTF. CDR3 bases: TGTGCCAGCAGCTTCCAACCAGGGGGCGTCAACTATGGCTACACCTTC. This chain links TRBV7-2 with TRBJ1-2, with TRBD1 matching 8 bases. Looked up from germline, CDR1 is SGHTA and CDR2 is FQGNSA. The junction had 8 bases not matched to a gene; V was cut back by 3 bases and J by 2 bases. The CDR3 totals 16 residues.

Here the CDR3 reads CASSHRGLGALHF. CDR3 nucleotide sequence: TGTGCCAGCAGCCACCGAGGCCTCGGAGCCCTCCACTTT. The chain recombines TRBV3-1 (or the pseudogene TRBV3-2) with TRBJ1-6; D unresolved. Germline V gene lookup returns CDR1 LGHDT and CDR2 YNNKEL (reference sequence). Trimming took 3 bases from V and 14 from J, leaving 14 bases between them. This CDR3 region has 13 residues.

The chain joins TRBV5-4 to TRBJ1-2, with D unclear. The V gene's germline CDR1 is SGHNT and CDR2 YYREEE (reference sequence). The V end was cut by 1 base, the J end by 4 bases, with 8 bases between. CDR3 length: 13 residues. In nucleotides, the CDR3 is TGTGCCAGCAGCTTGAGCACAGTCTATGGCTACACCTTC. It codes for CASSLSTVYGYTF. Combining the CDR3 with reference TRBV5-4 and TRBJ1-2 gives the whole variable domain ETGVTQSPTHLIKTRGQQVTLRCSSQSGHNTVSWYQQALGQGPQFIFQYYREEENGRGNFPPRFSGLQFPNYSSELNVNALELDDSALYLCASSLSTVYGYTFGSGTRLTVV.

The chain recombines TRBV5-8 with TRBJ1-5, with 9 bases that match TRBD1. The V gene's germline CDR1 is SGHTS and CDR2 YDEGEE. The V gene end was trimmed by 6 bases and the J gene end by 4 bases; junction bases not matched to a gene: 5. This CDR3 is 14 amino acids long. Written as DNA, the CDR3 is TGTGCCAGCAACCTAGACAGGGGGAATCAGCCCCAGCATTTT. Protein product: CASNLDRGNQPQHF.

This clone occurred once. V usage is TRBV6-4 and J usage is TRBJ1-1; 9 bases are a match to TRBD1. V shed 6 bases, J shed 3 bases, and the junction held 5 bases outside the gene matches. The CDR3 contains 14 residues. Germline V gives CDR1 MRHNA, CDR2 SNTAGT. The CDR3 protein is CASRIDRGDTEAFF. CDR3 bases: TGTGCCAGCAGGATCGACAGGGGGGACACTGAAGCTTTCTTT.

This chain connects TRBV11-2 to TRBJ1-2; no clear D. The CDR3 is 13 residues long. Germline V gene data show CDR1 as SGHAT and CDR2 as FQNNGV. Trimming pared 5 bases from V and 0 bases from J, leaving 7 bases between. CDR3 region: CASSPQSNYGYTF. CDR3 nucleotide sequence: TGTGCCAGCAGCCCACAGTCTAACTATGGCTACACCTTC.

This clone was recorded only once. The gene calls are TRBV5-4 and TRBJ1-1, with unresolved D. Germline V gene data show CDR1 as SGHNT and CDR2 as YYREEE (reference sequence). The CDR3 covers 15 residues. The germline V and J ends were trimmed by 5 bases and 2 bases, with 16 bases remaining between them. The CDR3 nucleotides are TGTGCCAGCAGGAACCCTTCAGCCGGTAACACTGAAGCTTTCTTT. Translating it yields CASRNPSAGNTEAFF.

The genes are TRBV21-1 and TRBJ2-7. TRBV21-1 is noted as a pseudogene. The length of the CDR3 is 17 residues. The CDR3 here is CASSKGIRRDNSYEQYF. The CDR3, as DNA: TGTGCCAGCAGCAAAGGGATTCGGCGGGACAACTCCTACGAGCAGTACTTC.

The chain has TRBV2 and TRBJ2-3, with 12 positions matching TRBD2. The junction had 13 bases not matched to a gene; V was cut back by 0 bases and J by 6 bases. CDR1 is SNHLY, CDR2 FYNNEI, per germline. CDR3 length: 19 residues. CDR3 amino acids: CASSEAQVRLAGGSDTQYF. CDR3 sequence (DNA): TGTGCCAGCAGTGAAGCCCAAGTAAGGCTAGCGGGGGGGTCCGATACGCAGTATTTT.

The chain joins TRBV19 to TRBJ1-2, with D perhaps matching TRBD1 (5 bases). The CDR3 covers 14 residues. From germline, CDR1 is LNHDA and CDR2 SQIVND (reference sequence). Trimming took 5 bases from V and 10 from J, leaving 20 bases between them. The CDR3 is CASSGRVHLRDYTF. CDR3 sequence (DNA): TGTGCCAGTAGTGGCAGGGTGCACTTAAGGGACTACACCTTC.

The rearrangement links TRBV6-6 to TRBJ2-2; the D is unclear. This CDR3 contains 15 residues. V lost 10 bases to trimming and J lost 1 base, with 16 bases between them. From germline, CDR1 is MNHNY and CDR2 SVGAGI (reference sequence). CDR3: CATSTNTVNTGELFF. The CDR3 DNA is TGTGCCACTTCTACTAATACTGTGAACACCGGGGAGCTGTTTTTT.

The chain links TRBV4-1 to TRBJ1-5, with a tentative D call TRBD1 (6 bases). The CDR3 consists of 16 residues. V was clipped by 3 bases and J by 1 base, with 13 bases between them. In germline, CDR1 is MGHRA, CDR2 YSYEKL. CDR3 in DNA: TGCGCCAGCAGCCATGTCCCAGGGGAAAGCAATCAGCCCCAGCATTTT. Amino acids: CASSHVPGESNQPQHF.

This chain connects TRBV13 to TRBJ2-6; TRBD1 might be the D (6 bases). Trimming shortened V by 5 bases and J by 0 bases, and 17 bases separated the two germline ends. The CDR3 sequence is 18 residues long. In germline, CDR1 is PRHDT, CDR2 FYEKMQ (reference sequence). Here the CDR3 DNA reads TGTGCCAGCAGCACCCAAACGACAGGCCACTCTGGGGCCAACGTCCTGACTTTC. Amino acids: CASSTQTTGHSGANVLTF.

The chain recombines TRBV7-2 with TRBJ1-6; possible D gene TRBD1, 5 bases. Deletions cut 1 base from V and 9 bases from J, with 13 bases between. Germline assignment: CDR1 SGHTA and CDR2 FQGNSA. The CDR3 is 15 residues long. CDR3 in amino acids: CASSLERTTRSPLHF. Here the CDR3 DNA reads TGTGCCAGCAGCTTAGAGAGGACAACACGTTCACCCCTCCACTTT.

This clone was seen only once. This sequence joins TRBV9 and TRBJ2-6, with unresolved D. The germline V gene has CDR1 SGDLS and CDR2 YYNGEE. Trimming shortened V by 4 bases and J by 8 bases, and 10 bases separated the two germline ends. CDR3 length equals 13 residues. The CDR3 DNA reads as TGTGCCAGCAGCCTAGACCAAACCAACGTCCTGACTTTC. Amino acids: CASSLDQTNVLTF.

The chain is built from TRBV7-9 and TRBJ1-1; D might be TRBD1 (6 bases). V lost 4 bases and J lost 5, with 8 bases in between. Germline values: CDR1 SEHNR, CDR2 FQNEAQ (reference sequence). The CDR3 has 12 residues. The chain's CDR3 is CASSSGATEAFF. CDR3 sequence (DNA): TGTGCCAGCAGCTCGGGGGCTACTGAAGCTTTCTTT.

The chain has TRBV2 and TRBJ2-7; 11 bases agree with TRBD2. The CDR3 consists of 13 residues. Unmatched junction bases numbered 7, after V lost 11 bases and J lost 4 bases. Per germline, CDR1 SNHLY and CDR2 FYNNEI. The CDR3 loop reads CADGTSGKYEQYF. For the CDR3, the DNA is TGTGCCGATGGGACTAGCGGAAAGTACGAGCAGTACTTC.

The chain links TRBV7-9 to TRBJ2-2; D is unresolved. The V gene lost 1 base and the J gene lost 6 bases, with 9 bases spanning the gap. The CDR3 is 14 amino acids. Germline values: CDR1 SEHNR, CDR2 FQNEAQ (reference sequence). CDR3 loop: CASSLGAAAGELFF. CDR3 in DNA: TGTGCCAGCAGCTTAGGGGCAGCTGCCGGGGAGCTGTTTTTT.

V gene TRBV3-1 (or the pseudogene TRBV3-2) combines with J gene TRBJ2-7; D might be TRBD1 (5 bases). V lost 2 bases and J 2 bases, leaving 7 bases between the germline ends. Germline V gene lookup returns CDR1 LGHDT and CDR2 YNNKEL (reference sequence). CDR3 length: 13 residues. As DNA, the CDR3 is TGTGCCAGCAGCCAACAGGGTCCCTACGAGCAGTACTTC. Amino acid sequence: CASSQQGPYEQYF.

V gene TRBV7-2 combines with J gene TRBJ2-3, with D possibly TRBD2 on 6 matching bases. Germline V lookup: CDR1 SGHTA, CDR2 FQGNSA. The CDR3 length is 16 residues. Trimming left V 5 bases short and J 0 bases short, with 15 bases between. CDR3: CASSARGGKSTDTQYF. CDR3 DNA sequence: TGTGCCAGCAGCGCGCGCGGCGGGAAAAGCACAGATACGCAGTATTTT.

CDR3 sequence (DNA): TGCGCCAGCAGCCAAGGACCAGGGGGCGAATTGAACAATGAGCAGTTCTTC. This codes for CASSQGPGGELNNEQFF. The V call is TRBV4-1, the J call TRBJ2-1, with 8 bases that match TRBD1. CDR1 is MGHRA, CDR2 YSYEKL, per germline. CDR3 length: 17 amino acids. J lost 5 bases, V lost 1 base, and 10 bases had no gene match.

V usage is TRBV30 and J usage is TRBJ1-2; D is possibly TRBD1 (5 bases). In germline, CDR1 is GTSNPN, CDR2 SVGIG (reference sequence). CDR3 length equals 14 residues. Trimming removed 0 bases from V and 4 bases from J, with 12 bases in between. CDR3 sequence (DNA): TGTGCCTGGAGTGTAGCGCGACAGTTCTATGGCTACACCTTC. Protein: CAWSVARQFYGYTF. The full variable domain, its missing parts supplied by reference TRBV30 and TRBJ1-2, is SQTIHQWPATLVQPVGSPLSLECTVEGTSNPNLYWYRQAAGRGLQLLFYSVGIGQISSEVPQNLSASRPQDRQFILSSKKLLLSDSGFYLCAWSVARQFYGYTFGSGTRLTVV.

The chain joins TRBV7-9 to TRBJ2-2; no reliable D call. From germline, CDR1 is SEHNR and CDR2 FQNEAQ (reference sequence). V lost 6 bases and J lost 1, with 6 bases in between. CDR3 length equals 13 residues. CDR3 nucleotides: TGTGCCAGCAGACTACAGAACACCGGGGAGCTGTTTTTT. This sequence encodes CASRLQNTGELFF.

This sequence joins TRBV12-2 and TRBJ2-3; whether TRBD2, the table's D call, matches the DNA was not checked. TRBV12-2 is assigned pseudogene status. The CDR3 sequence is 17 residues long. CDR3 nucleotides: TGTGCAAGTCGCTTATTTGGGACTAGAGGTAGCACAGATACGCAGTATTTT. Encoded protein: CASRLFGTRGSTDTQYF.

CDR3 in DNA: TGTGCCTGGCTATCGAGCTCTGGAAACACCATATATTTT. This gives the protein CAWLSSSGNTIYF. The rearrangement links TRBV30 to TRBJ1-3; D call uncertain. The CDR3 has 13 residues. Germline V gene data show CDR1 as GTSNPN and CDR2 as SVGIG (reference sequence). The V end was cut by 5 bases, the J end by 0 bases, with 8 bases between.

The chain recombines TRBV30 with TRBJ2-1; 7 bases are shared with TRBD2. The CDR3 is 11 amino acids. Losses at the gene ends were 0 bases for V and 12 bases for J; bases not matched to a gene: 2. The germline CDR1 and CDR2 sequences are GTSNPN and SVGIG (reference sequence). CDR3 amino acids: CAWSVPSGQFF. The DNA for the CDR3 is TGTGCCTGGAGTGTACCTAGCGGGCAGTTCTTC.

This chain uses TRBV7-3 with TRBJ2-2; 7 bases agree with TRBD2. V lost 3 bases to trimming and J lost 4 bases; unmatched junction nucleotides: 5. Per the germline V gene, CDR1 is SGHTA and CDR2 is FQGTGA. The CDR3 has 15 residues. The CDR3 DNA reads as TGTGCCAGCAGCTTGAATCGACTAGCCACCGGGGAGCTGTTTTTT. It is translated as CASSLNRLATGELFF.

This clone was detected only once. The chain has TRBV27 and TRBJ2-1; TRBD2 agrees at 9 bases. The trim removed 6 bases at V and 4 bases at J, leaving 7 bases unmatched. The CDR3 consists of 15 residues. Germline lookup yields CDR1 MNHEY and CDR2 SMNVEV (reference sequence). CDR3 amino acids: CASSETSGAYNEQFF. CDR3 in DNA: TGTGCCAGCAGCGAGACTAGCGGAGCATACAATGAGCAGTTCTTC.